This TCR beta chain was captured by sequencing in a study of a mutant IDH1 vaccine in newly diagnosed glioma (dated by TCRdb to 2020 to 2022). Some background on the complete study: Of the roughly 30 treated patients, about 60% were male and around 40% were female, and the mean age was approximately 40 years. Peripheral blood was drawn at six visits: V03 (baseline), V05, V07, V10, V12 and V13. Prior to enrollment, patients had been given standard therapy consisting of radiotherapy alone, temozolomide alone, or radiochemotherapy with temozolomide, with the combination given to most patients. For exploratory analyses, longitudinal TCRB deep sequencing was carried out in roughly 25 treated patients wherever samples were available.

General conclusions and limits of the study: Vaccine-induced immune responses across multiple MHC alleles were detected in 90% to 95% of patients. Changes in the top peripheral T cell clonotypes picked up by TCRB sequencing did not appear to be linked to pseudoprogression. PBMC samples for TCRB deep sequencing were selected based on availability. The authors noted that analyses of patient blood samples could not be reproduced because of sample limitations.

This clone was counted a single time. Its target antigen remains unknown. Within one base of it there is no much larger clone, and no base qualities were kept. Libraries came from the immunoSEQ multiplex PCR assay. The hsTCRB Kit was used according to the manufacturer's protocol to amplify rearranged TCR beta chain sequences. An Illumina MiSeq was used to sequence the TCRB libraries. As for the authors' bioinformatics: The proprietary platform of the kit vendor was used for demultiplexing, trimming and gene mapping. This is the immuneACCESS table as TCRdb keeps it, with only in-frame sequences that have V and J called. A part of the clones is gone; compared with another copy, unresolved V genes explain less than half, and the rest is unexplained. Clone size and V and J calls were adopted from that table, with D and trimming inferred from the DNA. This sample holds approximately 100,000 clones; about 87% were observed only once. Around 0.6% of the sample goes to the ten largest clones.

The label giving this sample's time point can be read as: baseline, week 1 (first vaccination visit). The intended sense of this specimen's treatment or condition label: pre-vaccination baseline after standard-of-care therapy. The donors had newly diagnosed IDH1-mutant astrocytomas of WHO grade 3 or 4 that showed loss of nuclear ATRX. The samples were drawn from NOA16, a multicentre, single-arm, open-label phase I trial in Germany that tested a mutant IDH1 peptide vaccine in humans for the first time. Visit V03 blood draws served as the baseline sample for immunogenicity testing. Genomic DNA for TCRB sequencing was extracted from EDTA blood using the DNeasy Blood and Tissue Kit. Via the germline V gene (reference sequence), CDR1 is SEHNR and CDR2 FQNEAQ. The CDR3 spans 17 residues, from the cysteine through the phenylalanine. Only the CDR3 region is kept as DNA, spanning 51 bases read in frame from base 1. Trimming leaves V shorter by 6 bases and J shorter by 0 bases, with the junction holding 9 bases beyond the gene matches.

The material sequenced was PBMCs, taken from a glioma patient treated with radiotherapy, temozolomide or both. This receptor was obtained from a woman between 45 and 65 years old with glioma. This chain joins TRBV7-9 to TRBJ1-3, and TRBD1 matches 9 of the central bases. The CDR3 region has the sequence CASSPIRDRASGNTIYF. The DNA reads TGTGCCAGCAGTCCTATCCGGGACAGGGCCTCTGGAAACACCATATATTTT.